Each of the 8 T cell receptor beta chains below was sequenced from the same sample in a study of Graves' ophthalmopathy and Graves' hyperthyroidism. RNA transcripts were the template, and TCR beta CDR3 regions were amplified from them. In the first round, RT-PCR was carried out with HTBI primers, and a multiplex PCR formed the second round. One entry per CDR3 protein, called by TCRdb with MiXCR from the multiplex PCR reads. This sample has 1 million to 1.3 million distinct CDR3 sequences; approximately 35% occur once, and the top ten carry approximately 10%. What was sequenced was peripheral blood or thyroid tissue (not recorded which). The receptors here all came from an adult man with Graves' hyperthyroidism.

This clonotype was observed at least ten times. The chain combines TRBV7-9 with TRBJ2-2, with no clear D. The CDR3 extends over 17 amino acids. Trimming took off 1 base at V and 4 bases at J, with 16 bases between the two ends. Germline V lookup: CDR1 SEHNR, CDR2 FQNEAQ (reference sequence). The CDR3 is CASSLDLLGSGTGELFF. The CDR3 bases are TGTGCCAGCAGCTTAGACCTGTTGGGATCGGGCACCGGGGAGCTGTTTTTT.

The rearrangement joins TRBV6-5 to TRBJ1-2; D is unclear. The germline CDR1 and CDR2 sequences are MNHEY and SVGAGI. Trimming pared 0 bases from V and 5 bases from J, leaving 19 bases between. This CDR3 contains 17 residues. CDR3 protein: CASSYSNLRAWLYGYTF. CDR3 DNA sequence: TGTGCCAGCAGTTACTCGAATCTTCGCGCCTGGCTATATGGCTACACCTTC.

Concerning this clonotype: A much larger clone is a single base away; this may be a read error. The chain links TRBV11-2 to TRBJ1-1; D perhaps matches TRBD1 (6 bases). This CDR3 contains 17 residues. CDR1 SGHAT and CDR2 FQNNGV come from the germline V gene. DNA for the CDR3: TGCGCCAGCAGCCCTCATCCCCCGGCCGAAGGGGGCACTGAAGCTTTCTTT. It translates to CASSPHPPAEGGTEAFF.

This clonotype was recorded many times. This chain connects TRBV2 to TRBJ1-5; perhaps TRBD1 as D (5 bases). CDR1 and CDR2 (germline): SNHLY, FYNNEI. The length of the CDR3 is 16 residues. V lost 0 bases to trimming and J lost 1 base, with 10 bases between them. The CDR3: CASSEAREASNQPQHF. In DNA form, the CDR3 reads TGTGCCAGCAGTGAAGCCAGGGAGGCGAGCAATCAGCCCCAGCATTTT.

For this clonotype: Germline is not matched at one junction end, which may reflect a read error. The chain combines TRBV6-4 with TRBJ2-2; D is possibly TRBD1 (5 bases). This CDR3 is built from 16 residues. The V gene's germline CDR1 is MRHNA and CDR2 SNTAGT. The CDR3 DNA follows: TGTGCCAGCAGTTACTCTCCGACAGCGAACACCGGGGAGCTGTTTTTT. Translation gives CASSYSPTANTGELFF.

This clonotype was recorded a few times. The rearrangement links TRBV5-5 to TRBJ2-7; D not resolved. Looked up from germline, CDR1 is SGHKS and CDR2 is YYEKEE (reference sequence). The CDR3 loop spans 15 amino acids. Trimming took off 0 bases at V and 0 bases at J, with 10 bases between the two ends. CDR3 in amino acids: CASSLGTESSYEQYF. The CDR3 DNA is TGTGCCAGCAGCTTGGGGACGGAGAGCTCCTACGAGCAGTACTTC.

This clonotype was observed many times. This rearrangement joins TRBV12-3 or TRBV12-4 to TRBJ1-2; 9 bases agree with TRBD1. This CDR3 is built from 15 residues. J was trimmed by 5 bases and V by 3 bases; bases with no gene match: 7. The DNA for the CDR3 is TGTGCCAGCAGTTTCAAGCGGGACAGGGCGTATGGCTACACCTTC. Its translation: CASSFKRDRAYGYTF.

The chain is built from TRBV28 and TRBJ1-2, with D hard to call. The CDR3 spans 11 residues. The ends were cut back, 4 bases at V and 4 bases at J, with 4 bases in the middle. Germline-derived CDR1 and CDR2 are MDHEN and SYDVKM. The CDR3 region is CASSSIYGYTF. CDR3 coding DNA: TGTGCCAGCAGTTCGATCTATGGCTACACCTTC.